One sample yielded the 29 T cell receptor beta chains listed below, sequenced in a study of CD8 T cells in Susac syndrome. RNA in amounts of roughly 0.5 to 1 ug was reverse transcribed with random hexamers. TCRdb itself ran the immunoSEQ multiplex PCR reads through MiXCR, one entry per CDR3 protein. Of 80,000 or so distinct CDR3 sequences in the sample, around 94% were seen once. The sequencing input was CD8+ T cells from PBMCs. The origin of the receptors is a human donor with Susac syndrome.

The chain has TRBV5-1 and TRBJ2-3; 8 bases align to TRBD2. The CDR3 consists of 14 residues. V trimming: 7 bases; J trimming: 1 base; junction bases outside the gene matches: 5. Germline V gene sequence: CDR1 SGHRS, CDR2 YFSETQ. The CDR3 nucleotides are TGCGCCAGCTGGATTAGCGGGGGCACAGATACGCAGTATTTT. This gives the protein CASWISGGTDTQYF.

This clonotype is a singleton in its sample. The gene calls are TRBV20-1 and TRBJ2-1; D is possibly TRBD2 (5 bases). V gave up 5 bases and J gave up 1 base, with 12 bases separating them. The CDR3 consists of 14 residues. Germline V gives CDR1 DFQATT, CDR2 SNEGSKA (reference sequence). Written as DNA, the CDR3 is TGCAGTGCTCGGGATAGGGCATCCTACAATGAGCAGTTCTTC. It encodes CSARDRASYNEQFF.

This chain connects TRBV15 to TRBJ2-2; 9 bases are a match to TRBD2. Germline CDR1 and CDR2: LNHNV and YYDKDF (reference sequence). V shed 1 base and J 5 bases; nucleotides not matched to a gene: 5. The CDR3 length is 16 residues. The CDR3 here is CATSRALAGKTGELFF. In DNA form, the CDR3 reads TGTGCCACCAGCAGAGCGCTAGCGGGAAAAACCGGGGAGCTGTTTTTT.

Written as DNA, the CDR3 is TGTGCCAGCAGCTCGACGGCAGGCTATGGCTACACCTTC. Its translation: CASSSTAGYGYTF. This chain uses TRBV6-1 with TRBJ1-2; D not resolved. The CDR3 has 13 amino acids. The V gene lost 6 bases and the J gene lost 4 bases, with 12 bases spanning the gap. Germline V CDR1 and CDR2: MNHNS, SASEGT.

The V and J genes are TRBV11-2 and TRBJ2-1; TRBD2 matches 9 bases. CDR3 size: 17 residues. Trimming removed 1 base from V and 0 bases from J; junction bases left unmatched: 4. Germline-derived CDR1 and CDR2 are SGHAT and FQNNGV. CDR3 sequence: CASSLVAGASSYNEQFF. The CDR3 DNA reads TGTGCCAGCAGCTTAGTAGCGGGGGCGAGCTCCTACAATGAGCAGTTCTTC.

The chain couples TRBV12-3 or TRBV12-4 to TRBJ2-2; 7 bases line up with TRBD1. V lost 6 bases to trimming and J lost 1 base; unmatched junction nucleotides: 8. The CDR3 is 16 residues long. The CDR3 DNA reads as TGTGCCAGCAGCTTGTGGACAGGCCGGAACACCGGGGAGCTGTTTTTT. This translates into CASSLWTGRNTGELFF.

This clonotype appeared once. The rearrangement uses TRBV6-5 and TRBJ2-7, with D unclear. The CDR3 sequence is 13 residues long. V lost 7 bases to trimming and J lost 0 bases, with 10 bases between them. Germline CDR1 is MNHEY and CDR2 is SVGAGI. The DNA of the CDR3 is TGTGCCAGCACCCCGGGCGGCTCCTACGAGCAGTACTTC. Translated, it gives CASTPGGSYEQYF.

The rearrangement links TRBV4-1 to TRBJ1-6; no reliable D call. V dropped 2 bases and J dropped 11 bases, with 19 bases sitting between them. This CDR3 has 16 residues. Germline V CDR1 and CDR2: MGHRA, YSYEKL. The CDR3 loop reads CASSQSPTFHGPPLHF. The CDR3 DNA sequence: TGCGCCAGCAGCCAAAGTCCGACTTTTCATGGGCCACCCCTCCACTTT.

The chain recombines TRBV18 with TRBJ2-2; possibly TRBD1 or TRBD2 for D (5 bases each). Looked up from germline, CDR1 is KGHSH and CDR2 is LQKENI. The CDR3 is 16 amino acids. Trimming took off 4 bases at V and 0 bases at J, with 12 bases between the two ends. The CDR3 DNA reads TGTGCCAGCTCACTTAGGGACGGCCCGAACACCGGGGAGCTGTTTTTT. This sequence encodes CASSLRDGPNTGELFF. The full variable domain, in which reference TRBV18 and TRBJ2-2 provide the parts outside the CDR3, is NAGVMQNPRHLVRRRGQEARLRCSPMKGHSHVYWYRQLPEEGLKFMVYLQKENIIDESGMPKERFSAEFPKEGPSILRIQQVVRGDSAAYFCASSLRDGPNTGELFFGEGSRLTVL.

This CDR3 is CASSYSIPKAEQYF. CDR3 coding DNA: TGTGCCAGCAGTTACTCGATCCCCAAGGCCGAGCAGTACTTC. The V and J genes are TRBV6-2 or TRBV6-3 and TRBJ2-7, with D hard to call. Germline V gene sequence: CDR1 MNHEY, CDR2 SVGEGT. The CDR3 spans 14 residues. V was shortened by 0 bases and J by 6 bases, with 12 bases between the two germline ends.

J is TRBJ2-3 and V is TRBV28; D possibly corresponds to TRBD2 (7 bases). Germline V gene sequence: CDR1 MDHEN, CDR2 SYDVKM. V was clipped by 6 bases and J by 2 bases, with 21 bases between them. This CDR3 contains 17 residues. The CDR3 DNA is TGTGCCAGCAGCACCGGCGTCCGGCGGGGGCCCACAGATACGCAGTATTTT. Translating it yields CASSTGVRRGPTDTQYF.

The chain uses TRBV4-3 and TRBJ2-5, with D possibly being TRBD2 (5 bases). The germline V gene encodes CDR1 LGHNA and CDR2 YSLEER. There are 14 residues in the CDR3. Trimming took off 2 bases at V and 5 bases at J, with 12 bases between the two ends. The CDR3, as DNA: TGCGCCAGCAGCCAATTGGGGAGCCAGGAGACCCAGTACTTC. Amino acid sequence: CASSQLGSQETQYF.

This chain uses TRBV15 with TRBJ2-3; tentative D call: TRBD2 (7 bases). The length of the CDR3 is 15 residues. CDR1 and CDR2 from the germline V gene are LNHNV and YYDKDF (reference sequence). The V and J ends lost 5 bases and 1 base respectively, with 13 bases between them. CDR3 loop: CATSVRGAGTDTQYF. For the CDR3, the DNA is TGTGCCACCAGCGTTCGGGGGGCGGGCACAGATACGCAGTATTTT.

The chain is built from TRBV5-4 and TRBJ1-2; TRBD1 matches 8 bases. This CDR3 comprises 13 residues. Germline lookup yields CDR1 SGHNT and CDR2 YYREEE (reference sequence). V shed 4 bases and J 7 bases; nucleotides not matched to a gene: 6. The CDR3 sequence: CASSHRQGSGYTF. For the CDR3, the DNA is TGTGCCAGCAGCCATCGACAGGGGTCTGGCTACACCTTC.

The CDR3 loop reads CATRGTDTQYF. In nucleotides, the CDR3 is TGTGCCACCCGGGGAACAGATACGCAGTATTTT. The J gene is TRBJ2-3, the V gene TRBV15; weak D call: TRBD2 (5 bases). The CDR3 has 11 amino acids. V gave up 8 bases and J gave up 3 bases, with 6 bases separating them. CDR1 LNHNV and CDR2 YYDKDF come from the germline V gene (reference sequence).

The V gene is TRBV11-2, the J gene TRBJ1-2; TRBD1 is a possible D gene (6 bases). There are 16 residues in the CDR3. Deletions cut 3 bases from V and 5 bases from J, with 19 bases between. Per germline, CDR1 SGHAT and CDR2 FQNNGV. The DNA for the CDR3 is TGTGCCAGCAGCTTGGTTGCGGGCACAGGGAATTATGGCTACACCTTC. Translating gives CASSLVAGTGNYGYTF.

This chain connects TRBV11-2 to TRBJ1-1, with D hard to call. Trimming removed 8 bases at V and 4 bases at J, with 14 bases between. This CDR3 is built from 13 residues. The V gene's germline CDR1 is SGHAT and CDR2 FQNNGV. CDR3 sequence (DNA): TGTGCCAGCTCCCTTTGGCAGGCCACTGAAGCTTTCTTT. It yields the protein CASSLWQATEAFF.

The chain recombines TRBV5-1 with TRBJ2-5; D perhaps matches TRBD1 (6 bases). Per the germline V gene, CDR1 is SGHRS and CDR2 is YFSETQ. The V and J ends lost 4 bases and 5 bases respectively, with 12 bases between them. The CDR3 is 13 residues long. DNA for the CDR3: TGCGCCAGCAGCGTCGAGGGGGTTGAGACCCAGTACTTC. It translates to CASSVEGVETQYF.

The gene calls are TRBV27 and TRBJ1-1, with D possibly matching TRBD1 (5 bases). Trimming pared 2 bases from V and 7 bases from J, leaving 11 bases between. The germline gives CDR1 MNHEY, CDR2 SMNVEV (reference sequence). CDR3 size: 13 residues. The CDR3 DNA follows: TGTGCCAGCAGTTTACTCTTCAGGGATGAAGCTTTCTTT. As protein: CASSLLFRDEAFF.

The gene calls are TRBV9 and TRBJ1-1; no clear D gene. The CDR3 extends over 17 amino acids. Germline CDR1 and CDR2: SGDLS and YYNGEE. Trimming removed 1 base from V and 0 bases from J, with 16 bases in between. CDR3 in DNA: TGTGCCAGCAGCGTAATCGAAGGTCCTTTCATGAACACTGAAGCTTTCTTT. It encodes CASSVIEGPFMNTEAFF. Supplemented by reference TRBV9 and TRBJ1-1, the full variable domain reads DSGVTQTPKHLITATGQRVTLRCSPRSGDLSVYWYQQSLDQGLQFLIQYYNGEERAKGNILERFSAQQFPDLHSELNLSSLELGDSALYFCASSVIEGPFMNTEAFFGQGTRLTVV.

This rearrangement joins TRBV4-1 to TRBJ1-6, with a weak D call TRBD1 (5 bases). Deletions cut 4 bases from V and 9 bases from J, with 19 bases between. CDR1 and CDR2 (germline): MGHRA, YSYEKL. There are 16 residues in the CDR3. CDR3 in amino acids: CASSPLGRAIGSPLHF. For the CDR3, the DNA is TGCGCCAGCAGCCCCCTAGGCAGGGCAATAGGTTCACCCCTCCACTTT.

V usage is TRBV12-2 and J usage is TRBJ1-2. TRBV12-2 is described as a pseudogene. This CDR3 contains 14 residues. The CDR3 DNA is TGTGCAAGTCGCTCCTCATCCGTAGCGGTCCCCTACACCTTC. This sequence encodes CASRSSSVAVPYTF.

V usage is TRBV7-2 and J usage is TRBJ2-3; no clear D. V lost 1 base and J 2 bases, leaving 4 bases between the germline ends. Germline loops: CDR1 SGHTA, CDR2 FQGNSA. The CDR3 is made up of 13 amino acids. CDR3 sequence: CASSLEVTDTQYF. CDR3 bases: TGTGCCAGCAGCTTAGAGGTCACAGATACGCAGTATTTT.

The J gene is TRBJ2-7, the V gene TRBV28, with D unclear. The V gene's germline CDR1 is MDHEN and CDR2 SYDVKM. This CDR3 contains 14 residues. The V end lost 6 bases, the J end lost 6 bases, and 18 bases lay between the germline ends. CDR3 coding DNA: TGTGCCAGCAGAGAGAGGTCCAATTCACGCGAGCAGTACTTC. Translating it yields CASRERSNSREQYF.

Here the CDR3 DNA reads TGTGCCAGCACCTACAGCCTTGCAGGTGGCTACACCTTC. Protein: CASTYSLAGGYTF. The genes are TRBV6-1 and TRBJ1-2; D is unclear. This CDR3 contains 13 residues. Germline values: CDR1 MNHNS, CDR2 SASEGT. The V gene lost 7 bases and the J gene lost 7 bases, with 16 bases spanning the gap.

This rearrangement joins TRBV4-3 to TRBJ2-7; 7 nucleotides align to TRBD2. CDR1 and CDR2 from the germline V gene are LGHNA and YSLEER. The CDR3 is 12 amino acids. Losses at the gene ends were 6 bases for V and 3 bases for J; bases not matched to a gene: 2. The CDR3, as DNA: TGCGCCAGCAGTGGGGACTACTACGAGCAGTACTTC. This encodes CASSGDYYEQYF.

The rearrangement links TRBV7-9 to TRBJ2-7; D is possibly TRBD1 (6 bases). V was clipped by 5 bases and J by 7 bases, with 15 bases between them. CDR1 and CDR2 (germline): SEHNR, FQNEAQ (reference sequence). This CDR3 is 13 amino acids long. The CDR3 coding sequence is TGTGCCAGCAGCCCGCGAGGGGGAGTAGAGCAGTACTTC. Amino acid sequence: CASSPRGGVEQYF. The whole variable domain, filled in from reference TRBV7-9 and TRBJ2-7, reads DTGVSQNPRHKITKRGQNVTFRCDPISEHNRLYWYRQTLGQGPEFLTYFQNEAQLEKSRLLSDRFSAERPKGSFSTLEIQRTEQGDSAMYLCASSPRGGVEQYFGPGTRLTVT.

The CDR3 nucleotides read TGTGCCAGCAGCCATGATAGGGGGCCAAACTATGGCTACACCTTC. Its translation: CASSHDRGPNYGYTF. The chain employs TRBV28 and TRBJ1-2; TRBD1 aligns across 7 bases. In germline, CDR1 is MDHEN, CDR2 SYDVKM. Losses at the gene ends were 6 bases for V and 2 bases for J; bases not matched to a gene: 9. The CDR3 is 15 amino acids.

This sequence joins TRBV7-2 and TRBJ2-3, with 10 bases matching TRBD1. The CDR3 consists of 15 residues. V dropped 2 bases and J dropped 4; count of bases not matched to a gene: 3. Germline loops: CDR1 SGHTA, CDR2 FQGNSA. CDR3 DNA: TGTGCCAGCAGCTTACGGGACAGGGGCGCAGATACGCAGTATTTT. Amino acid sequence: CASSLRDRGADTQYF.